This T cell receptor (beta chain) was sequenced during a study of shared T cell receptors in the human thymus. This clone was seen a handful of times. Data came from immunoSEQ multiplex PCR; TCRdb stores just in-frame clones and leaves some out. Of about 660,000 clones listed, 85% to 90% are singletons. This same sample was also part of a study on human thymus T cells. That study adds: Corrective cardiac operations yielded the resected thymus tissue. Unrelated people showed highly overlapping thymic repertoires, related research reported.

Sequenced sample: thymocytes. This TCR was recovered from a boy in the first two years of life with a congenital heart defect.

CDR3 sequence reads: CASRDRTGWGEKLFF. The CDR3 region has the DNA TGTGCCAGCAGGGACCGAACAGGGTGGGGTGAAAAACTGTTTTTT. This chain links TRBV6-5 with TRBJ1-4, with a possible D match to TRBD1 (6 bases). The ends were cut back, 6 bases at V and 7 bases at J, with 18 bases in the middle. Germline CDR1 is MNHEY and CDR2 is SVGAGI. The CDR3 has 15 residues.